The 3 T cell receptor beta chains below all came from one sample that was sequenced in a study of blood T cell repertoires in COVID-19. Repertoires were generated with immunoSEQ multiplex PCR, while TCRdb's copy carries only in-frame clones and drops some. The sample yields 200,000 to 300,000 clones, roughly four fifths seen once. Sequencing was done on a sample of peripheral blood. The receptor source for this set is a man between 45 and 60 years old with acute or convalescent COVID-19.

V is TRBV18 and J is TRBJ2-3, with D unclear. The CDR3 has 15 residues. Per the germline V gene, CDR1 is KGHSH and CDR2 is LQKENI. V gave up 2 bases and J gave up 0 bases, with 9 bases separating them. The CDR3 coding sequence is TGTGCCAGCTCACCAACAGTTTCTAGCACAGATACGCAGTATTTT. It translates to CASSPTVSSTDTQYF.

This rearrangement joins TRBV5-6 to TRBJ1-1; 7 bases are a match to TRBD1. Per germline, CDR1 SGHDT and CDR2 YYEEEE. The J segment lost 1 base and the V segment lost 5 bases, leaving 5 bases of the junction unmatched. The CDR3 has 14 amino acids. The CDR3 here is CASRYGTANTEAFF. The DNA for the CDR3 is TGTGCCAGCAGGTACGGGACAGCGAACACTGAAGCTTTCTTT.

This CDR3 reads CASSSGQGASYEQYF. The CDR3 nucleotides are TGTGCCAGCAGTTCCGGACAGGGGGCTAGTTACGAGCAGTACTTC. The V and J genes are TRBV28 and TRBJ2-7, with 11 nucleotides matching TRBD1. Germline lookup yields CDR1 MDHEN and CDR2 SYDVKM. The CDR3 length is 15 residues. V was clipped by 4 bases and J by 4 bases; unmatched bases: 6.